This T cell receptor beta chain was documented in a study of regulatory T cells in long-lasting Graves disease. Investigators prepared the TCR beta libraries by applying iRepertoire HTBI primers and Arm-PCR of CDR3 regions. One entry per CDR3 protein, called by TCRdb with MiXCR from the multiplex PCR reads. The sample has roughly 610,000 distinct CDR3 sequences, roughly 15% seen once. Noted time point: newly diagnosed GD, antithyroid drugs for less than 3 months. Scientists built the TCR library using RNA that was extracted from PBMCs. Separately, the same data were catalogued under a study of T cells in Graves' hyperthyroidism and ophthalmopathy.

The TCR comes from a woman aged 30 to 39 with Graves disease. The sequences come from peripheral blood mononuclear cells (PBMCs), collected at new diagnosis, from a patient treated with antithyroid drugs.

The CDR3 reads CASSRFSGRLGTGELFF. The DNA of the CDR3 is TGCGCCAGCAGCCGATTTAGCGGGAGACTGGGAACCGGGGAGCTGTTTTTT. The chain combines TRBV4-1 with TRBJ2-2; 9 bases map to TRBD2. The CDR3 spans 17 residues. V lost 4 bases to trimming and J lost 5 bases; unmatched junction nucleotides: 11. Germline-derived CDR1 and CDR2 are MGHRA and YSYEKL.